The 25 T cell receptor beta chains reported below all come from one sample, sequenced in a study of cytomegalovirus exposure and HLA in healthy donors. Both 60 Vbeta primers and 13 Jbeta primers went into the PCR. Profiled with immunoSEQ multiplex PCR; TCRdb holds only in-frame clones, not every one. The data show under 150,000 clones, with over 70% seen just once and roughly 4% held by the top ten. Sequences were obtained from PBMCs. Receptor source: a middle-aged woman in good health and CMV-seronegative.

The gene calls are TRBV9 and TRBJ2-3; 11 bases align to TRBD2. The J segment lost 3 bases and the V segment lost 5 bases, leaving 11 bases of the junction unmatched. Germline values: CDR1 SGDLS, CDR2 YYNGEE. The CDR3 covers 17 residues. CDR3 sequence (DNA): TGTGCCAGCAGTTTAGCCGGGGTAGCGGGGGGGACAGATACGCAGTATTTT. This translates into CASSLAGVAGGTDTQYF. Based on the CDR3 plus reference TRBV9 and TRBJ2-3, the full variable domain is DSGVTQTPKHLITATGQRVTLRCSPRSGDLSVYWYQQSLDQGLQFLIQYYNGEERAKGNILERFSAQQFPDLHSELNLSSLELGDSALYFCASSLAGVAGGTDTQYFGPGTRLTVL.

The chain joins TRBV13 to TRBJ1-1; D not resolved. The CDR3 extends over 14 amino acids. Germline V CDR1 and CDR2: PRHDT, FYEKMQ (reference sequence). The V end lost 1 base, the J end lost 1 base, and 7 bases lay between the germline ends. The CDR3 nucleotides read TGTGCCAGCAGCTTAGAGGGAGGGAACACTGAAGCTTTCTTT. It encodes CASSLEGGNTEAFF.

This chain links TRBV6-5 with TRBJ1-1, with TRBD1 matching 10 bases. The trim removed 5 bases at V and 7 bases at J, leaving 7 bases unmatched. Germline CDR1 is MNHEY and CDR2 is SVGAGI. The CDR3 spans 14 residues. CDR3 nucleotides: TGTGCCAGCAGTCGACAGGGGGCATGGAATGAAGCTTTCTTT. As protein: CASSRQGAWNEAFF.

This chain uses TRBV19 with TRBJ1-1; D is unclear. Germline-derived CDR1 and CDR2 are LNHDA and SQIVND (reference sequence). Trimming stripped 2 bases from V and 4 bases from J, with 11 bases between. The CDR3 consists of 14 residues. The CDR3 sequence: CASSIQHSGTEAFF. The CDR3 bases are TGTGCCAGTAGTATACAGCACAGTGGCACTGAAGCTTTCTTT.

The chain joins TRBV6-5 to TRBJ2-7; D might be TRBD2 (5 bases). Germline loops: CDR1 MNHEY, CDR2 SVGAGI. With 4 bases removed from V and 4 bases from J, the gap between germline ends came to 20 bases. The CDR3 totals 16 residues. The CDR3 DNA follows: TGTGCCAGCAGTTCCTCCGACTCTGGTTGGAGGTACGAGCAGTACTTC. It is translated as CASSSSDSGWRYEQYF.

The chain links TRBV4-1 to TRBJ2-3; 7 bases fit TRBD2. With 4 bases clipped from V and 5 bases from J, the junction kept 9 bases outside the gene matches. CDR1 MGHRA and CDR2 YSYEKL come from the germline V gene. CDR3 length equals 15 residues. In nucleotides, the CDR3 is TGCGCCAGCAGCCTCCGACTAGCCCACGAAGATACGCAGTATTTT. It is translated as CASSLRLAHEDTQYF.

The rearrangement links TRBV11-2 to TRBJ1-2; D not resolved. Deletions cut 3 bases from V and 4 bases from J, with 9 bases between. The CDR3 runs to 13 residues. Germline lookup yields CDR1 SGHAT and CDR2 FQNNGV. In DNA, the CDR3 is TGTGCCAGCAGCTTTGGAGATTTCTATGGCTACACCTTC. Translating it yields CASSFGDFYGYTF.

This clone has only one observation. V is TRBV19 and J is TRBJ2-7; TRBD2 aligns across 10 bases. With V trimmed by 4 bases and J by 2 bases, 11 bases remained unmatched. The CDR3 covers 17 residues. Per the germline V gene, CDR1 is LNHDA and CDR2 is SQIVND (reference sequence). This CDR3 is CASSKGELAGEAYEQYF. CDR3 in DNA: TGTGCCAGTAGTAAAGGTGAGCTAGCGGGAGAAGCCTACGAGCAGTACTTC.

The chain employs TRBV4-3 and TRBJ2-7, with 9 bases aligning to TRBD2. J lost 2 bases, V lost 1 base, and 6 bases had no gene match. CDR3 length equals 16 residues. The germline gives CDR1 LGHNA, CDR2 YSLEER. DNA for the CDR3: TGCGCCAGCAGCCAAGGGGCTAGCGGGACCCCCTACGAGCAGTACTTC. Protein sequence: CASSQGASGTPYEQYF.

V usage is TRBV6-5 and J usage is TRBJ2-5; 11 nucleotides agree with TRBD2. Germline trimming cut 8 bases from V and 3 bases from J; bases unmatched to any gene: 5. Germline values: CDR1 MNHEY, CDR2 SVGAGI. The CDR3 totals 14 residues. The CDR3 coding sequence is TGTGCCAGCCGATCGACTAGCGGGAAAGAGACCCAGTACTTC. It yields the protein CASRSTSGKETQYF.

V gene TRBV9 combines with J gene TRBJ2-3; D possibly corresponds to TRBD1 (5 bases). The CDR3 is 15 residues long. Trimming took 1 base from V and 4 from J, leaving 13 bases between them. Germline assignment: CDR1 SGDLS and CDR2 YYNGEE. CDR3 nucleotides: TGTGCCAGCAGCGTATTTCAGGGCAAGTCAGATACGCAGTATTTT. It codes for CASSVFQGKSDTQYF.

This clone was seen a few times. V is TRBV5-1 and J is TRBJ2-7; 8 nucleotides line up with TRBD1. The CDR3 is made up of 13 amino acids. V lost 0 bases to trimming and J lost 10 bases; unmatched junction nucleotides: 6. Germline CDR1 reads SGHRS; CDR2 reads YFSETQ. The CDR3 here is CASSLEGQAAQYF. The CDR3 bases are TGCGCCAGCAGCTTGGAGGGACAGGCCGCACAGTACTTC.

This chain joins TRBV5-6 and TRBJ2-6; maybe TRBD1 (6 bases). Trimming took off 2 bases at V and 8 bases at J, with 11 bases between the two ends. CDR3 size: 14 residues. The germline V gene has CDR1 SGHDT and CDR2 YYEEEE. In DNA, the CDR3 is TGTGCCAGCAGCTTTGTGACAGGTTCCAACGTCCTGACTTTC. This encodes CASSFVTGSNVLTF.

This clone was picked up a small number of times. The chain uses TRBV7-9 and TRBJ1-4; 7 bases line up with TRBD1. CDR1 and CDR2 from the germline V gene are SEHNR and FQNEAQ (reference sequence). With 6 bases clipped from V and 6 bases from J, the junction kept 7 bases outside the gene matches. The CDR3 has 14 amino acids. The CDR3 DNA reads TGTGCCAGCAGTACCCGAGGGGGCGATGAAAAACTGTTTTTT. It codes for CASSTRGGDEKLFF.

This clone came up once. The chain uses TRBV7-9 and TRBJ2-7; TRBD1 is a possible D gene (6 bases). The V and J ends lost 5 bases and 6 bases respectively, with 17 bases between them. The CDR3 runs 14 residues. Per germline, CDR1 SEHNR and CDR2 FQNEAQ (reference sequence). Here the CDR3 reads CASSRADRLGEQYF. The CDR3 nucleotides read TGTGCCAGCAGCCGAGCTGACAGGCTGGGCGAGCAGTACTTC. The whole variable domain, remainder taken from reference TRBV7-9 and TRBJ2-7, is DTGVSQNPRHKITKRGQNVTFRCDPISEHNRLYWYRQTLGQGPEFLTYFQNEAQLEKSRLLSDRFSAERPKGSFSTLEIQRTEQGDSAMYLCASSRADRLGEQYFGPGTRLTVT.

The genes are TRBV2 and TRBJ2-7; D perhaps matches TRBD1 (6 bases). This CDR3 region has 13 residues. V was cut by 5 bases and J by 3 bases, with 11 bases left in between. Per the germline V gene, CDR1 is SNHLY and CDR2 is FYNNEI. DNA of the CDR3: TGTGCCAGCAGTCCGAGGGGGATCTACGAGCAGTACTTC. This codes for CASSPRGIYEQYF.

V usage is TRBV27 and J usage is TRBJ2-2; D gene ambiguous. CDR3 length: 18 amino acids. The germline gives CDR1 MNHEY, CDR2 SMNVEV (reference sequence). V lost 0 bases and J 0 bases, leaving 14 bases between the germline ends. DNA of the CDR3: TGTGCCAGCAGTTTATCTTTTGCGCGAGTCGCGAACACCGGGGAGCTGTTTTTT. Its protein is CASSLSFARVANTGELFF.

Notes on this clone: At one boundary the junction diverges from the germline segment, which might be a read error. The chain couples TRBV27 to TRBJ1-2; D is unclear. The germline V gene has CDR1 MNHEY and CDR2 SMNVEV (reference sequence). The CDR3 contains 13 residues. The CDR3 DNA reads as TGTGCCAGCAGTTTGAGGCAGTCCTATGGCTACCCCTTC. Translated: CASSLRQSYGYPF.

The genes are TRBV6-5 and TRBJ1-6; D remains ambiguous. The CDR3 consists of 14 residues. CDR1 and CDR2 (germline): MNHEY, SVGAGI. V lost 10 bases to trimming and J lost 10 bases, with 20 bases between them. CDR3 DNA sequence: TGTGCCACCCGGAATACAGAATTTGGATCACCCCTCCACTTT. Its protein product is CATRNTEFGSPLHF.

V is TRBV5-6 and J is TRBJ2-7; maybe TRBD2 (5 bases). CDR3 size: 13 residues. CDR1 is SGHDT and CDR2 is YYEEEE in the germline V gene. Trimming took 1 base from V and 2 from J, leaving 7 bases between them. CDR3 DNA sequence: TGTGCCAGCAGCTTGCGGGGTGCCTACGAGCAGTACTTC. It translates to CASSLRGAYEQYF. The variable domain in full, with the rest retrieved from reference TRBV5-6 and TRBJ2-7, is DAGVTQSPTHLIKTRGQQVTLRCSPKSGHDTVSWYQQALGQGPQFIFQYYEEEERQRGNFPDRFSGHQFPNYSSELNVNALLLGDSALYLCASSLRGAYEQYFGPGTRLTVT.

The rearrangement joins TRBV27 to TRBJ2-5; possible D gene TRBD2, 6 bases. Trimming stripped 0 bases from V and 5 bases from J, with 10 bases between. The CDR3 runs to 14 residues. From germline, CDR1 is MNHEY and CDR2 SMNVEV (reference sequence). The CDR3 DNA follows: TGTGCCAGCAGTTTATCGGGGGGTGCGGAGACCCAGTACTTC. This gives the protein CASSLSGGAETQYF.

This chain connects TRBV5-4 to TRBJ1-2; 8 nucleotides align to TRBD1. CDR1 is SGHNT, CDR2 YYREEE, per germline (reference sequence). With V trimmed by 4 bases and J by 5 bases, 10 bases remained unmatched. This CDR3 spans 15 amino acids. The DNA for the CDR3 is TGTGCCAGCAGCCCGATGACAGGGGTGGGGTATGGCTACACCTTC. Amino acid sequence: CASSPMTGVGYGYTF.

The chain recombines TRBV7-6 with TRBJ2-7, with 8 bases matching TRBD1. The trim removed 5 bases at V and 6 bases at J, leaving 9 bases unmatched. The CDR3 runs 14 residues. Germline V CDR1 and CDR2: SGHVS, FNYEAQ. CDR3 coding DNA: TGTGCCAGCAGCCCCCAGGGGGCGTTTGGCGAGCAGTACTTC. Its translation is CASSPQGAFGEQYF.

The genes are TRBV10-3 and TRBJ2-3; D possibly corresponds to TRBD2 (5 bases). V lost 6 bases to trimming and J lost 2 bases, with 12 bases between them. Germline lookup yields CDR1 ENHRY and CDR2 SYGVKD. The CDR3 is 14 amino acids. In nucleotides, the CDR3 is TGTGCCATCAGGGACTCGTCTATCACAGATACGCAGTATTTT. Translating gives CAIRDSSITDTQYF.

The table lists this clone with a count of one. This chain uses TRBV4-3 with TRBJ2-3, with TRBD1 identical over 7 bases. CDR3 length: 14 amino acids. The V segment lost 3 bases and the J segment 4 bases; nucleotides outside the gene matches: 4. The germline V gene has CDR1 LGHNA and CDR2 YSLEER. The DNA of the CDR3 is TGCGCCAGCAGCCAGAGACAGGGTCCAGATACGCAGTATTTT. Translated: CASSQRQGPDTQYF.